The 10 T cell receptor beta chains presented below share a single source sample, sequenced in a study of blood T cell repertoires in COVID-19. Data came from immunoSEQ multiplex PCR; TCRdb stores just in-frame clones and leaves some out. The repertoire holds fewer than 350,000 clones, with 70% to 90% as singletons. What was sequenced was peripheral blood. The receptors were sampled from a man between 18 and 35 years old with active or convalescent COVID-19.

Only one count was recorded for this clone. Relative to the germline gene, one junction end is altered; a read error may explain this. The V gene is TRBV5-1, the J gene TRBJ2-7, with TRBD1 matching 10 bases. This CDR3 has 13 residues. CDR1 is SGHRS and CDR2 is YFSETQ in the germline V gene. The CDR3 here is CASRLTSRDRGLF. The DNA for the CDR3 is TGCGCCAGCCGCTTAACATCCCGGGACAGGGGTTTATTC.

This sequence joins TRBV5-4 and TRBJ2-1, with TRBD1 matching over 8 bases. The CDR3 has 14 amino acids. The germline V gene encodes CDR1 SGHNT and CDR2 YYREEE (reference sequence). V dropped 3 bases and J dropped 11; count of bases not matched to a gene: 10. The CDR3 protein is CASSSNQQGGQQFF. The CDR3 DNA follows: TGTGCCAGCAGCTCGAACCAACAGGGGGGACAGCAGTTCTTC.

The CDR3 nucleotides are TGTGCCAGCAGCCCCCCCGGGGTTAACTATGGCTACACCTTC. The encoded protein is CASSPPGVNYGYTF. The chain is built from TRBV7-9 and TRBJ1-2; D ambiguous. Trimming cost V 5 bases and J 1 base, with 11 bases left between them. Germline V lookup: CDR1 SEHNR, CDR2 FQNEAQ (reference sequence). CDR3 length: 14 amino acids.

The rearrangement uses TRBV27 and TRBJ2-1, with 8 bases matching TRBD2. Germline V gives CDR1 MNHEY, CDR2 SMNVEV (reference sequence). V was pared by 4 bases and J by 4 bases, with 6 bases of the junction left unmatched. The CDR3 is 15 residues long. This chain's CDR3 is CASSWGTSGYNEQFF. In DNA, the CDR3 is TGTGCCAGCAGTTGGGGGACTAGTGGATACAATGAGCAGTTCTTC.

The J gene is TRBJ2-3, the V gene TRBV2; TRBD2 aligns across 10 bases. The germline gives CDR1 SNHLY, CDR2 FYNNEI. With 6 bases clipped from V and 2 bases from J, the junction kept 8 bases outside the gene matches. This CDR3 has 16 amino acids. This CDR3 is CASRPTSGAYTDTQYF. The CDR3 bases are TGTGCCAGCAGACCCACTAGCGGGGCGTACACAGATACGCAGTATTTT.

V usage is TRBV5-1 and J usage is TRBJ2-7; D remains unclear. Trimming took off 0 bases at V and 0 bases at J, with 7 bases between the two ends. The CDR3 extends over 14 amino acids. Per the germline V gene, CDR1 is SGHRS and CDR2 is YFSETQ. The CDR3 is CASSLGSSSYEQYF. In DNA form, the CDR3 reads TGCGCCAGCAGCTTGGGGTCGAGCTCCTACGAGCAGTACTTC.

The chain joins TRBV5-1 to TRBJ1-1; D might be TRBD1 (6 bases). The V and J ends lost 7 bases and 3 bases respectively, with 19 bases between them. The length of the CDR3 is 15 residues. The germline gives CDR1 SGHRS, CDR2 YFSETQ. In DNA form, the CDR3 reads TGCGCCAGCGGAGTCCGGGACACGGTTTACACTGAAGCTTTCTTT. Amino acid sequence: CASGVRDTVYTEAFF.

The V gene is TRBV5-5, the J gene TRBJ2-2; D remains unclear. CDR1 is SGHKS, CDR2 YYEKEE, per germline (reference sequence). The CDR3 runs 15 residues. The ends were cut back, 4 bases at V and 1 base at J, with 11 bases in the middle. The chain's CDR3 is CASSLDPQNTGELFF. CDR3 in DNA: TGTGCCAGCAGCCTGGATCCCCAGAACACCGGGGAGCTGTTTTTT.

The genes are TRBV10-3 and TRBJ2-7; perhaps TRBD2 as D (5 bases). Germline CDR1 reads ENHRY; CDR2 reads SYGVKD. This CDR3 is built from 12 residues. V was pared by 10 bases and J by 0 bases, with 10 bases between. CDR3 in DNA: TGTGCCACGGGATTAAGCTCCTACGAGCAGTACTTC. This gives the protein CATGLSSYEQYF.

The gene calls are TRBV7-2 and TRBJ1-2; 8 bases fit TRBD1. Germline assignment: CDR1 SGHTA and CDR2 FQGNSA. The CDR3 runs to 14 residues. The junction had 6 bases not matched to a gene; V was cut back by 3 bases and J by 6 bases. The DNA for the CDR3 is TGTGCCAGCAGCTTTACCGGGACAGGCCATGGCTACACCTTC. Its translation is CASSFTGTGHGYTF.